This T cell receptor (beta chain) was observed in a study of blood T cell repertoires in COVID-19. Study-wide background: Whether acute or convalescent, the COVID-19 samples came from the United States, Italy and Spain.

TCRdb's table, derived via immunoSEQ multiplex PCR, lists solely in-frame clones and lacks some. The repertoire has more than 250,000 clones, more than 75% of them found once; the top ten carry about 2.2%. This clone appeared a single time. The CDR3 consists of 14 residues. J gave up 0 bases and V 1 base, and 0 bases lay outside the gene matches. Germline V gene sequence: CDR1 SGHTA, CDR2 FQGNSA. The TCR originated in a woman aged 25 to 39 who had recovered from COVID-19. The sample consisted of peripheral blood. J is TRBJ2-7 and V is TRBV7-2; 7 bases are a match to TRBD1. The CDR3 nucleotides are TGTGCCAGCAGCTTAGGGACAGGCTCCTACGAGCAGTACTTC. Translation gives CASSLGTGSYEQYF.